The 20 T cell receptor beta chains below all came from one sample that was sequenced in a study of cytomegalovirus exposure and HLA in healthy donors. The PCR made use of 60 Vbeta and 13 Jbeta primers. Assay used: immunoSEQ multiplex PCR; TCRdb lists only in-frame clones, some missing. The data show approximately 120,000 clones, with around 77% seen just once and roughly 1.2% held by the top ten. The sequenced sample was PBMCs. These receptors all stem from a man over 45 in good health and CMV-seronegative.

The chain links TRBV6-5 to TRBJ2-7; TRBD1 is a possible D gene (6 bases). The CDR3 loop spans 15 amino acids. V gave up 8 bases and J gave up 0 bases, with 17 bases separating them. Germline-derived CDR1 and CDR2 are MNHEY and SVGAGI. Here the CDR3 DNA reads TGTGCCAGCTCCAACTTGGGACACAACTCCTACGAGCAGTACTTC. It translates to CASSNLGHNSYEQYF.

V usage is TRBV6-5 and J usage is TRBJ2-1, with D possibly being TRBD1 (6 bases). CDR3 size: 14 residues. Deletions cut 2 bases from V and 10 bases from J, with 15 bases between. Per germline, CDR1 MNHEY and CDR2 SVGAGI. The CDR3 DNA is TGTGCCAGCAGTTACCAGGGGTCCCCCGGGGAGCAGTTCTTC. This gives the protein CASSYQGSPGEQFF.

The rearrangement uses TRBV6-6 and TRBJ2-1; 10 nucleotides agree with TRBD1. Per the germline V gene, CDR1 is MNHNY and CDR2 is SVGAGI (reference sequence). CDR3 length equals 13 residues. V trimming: 0 bases; J trimming: 15 bases; junction bases outside the gene matches: 5. The CDR3 spells CASSYSMGQGLFF. DNA of the CDR3: TGTGCCAGCAGTTACTCAATGGGACAGGGGTTGTTCTTC.

This clone appeared once. V is TRBV25-1 and J is TRBJ2-1; TRBD1 aligns across 8 bases. The CDR3 is 15 residues long. The V and J ends lost 3 bases and 12 bases, in that order; junction bases with no gene match: 13. Germline V gives CDR1 MGHDK, CDR2 SYGVNS. The CDR3 is CASSDFPADRVGQFF. CDR3 sequence (DNA): TGTGCCAGCAGTGATTTTCCGGCGGACAGGGTAGGGCAGTTCTTC.

The rearrangement uses TRBV6-1 and TRBJ2-7; 13 positions match TRBD2. Germline lookup yields CDR1 MNHNS and CDR2 SASEGT. V shed 4 bases and J 3 bases; nucleotides not matched to a gene: 0. CDR3 length: 14 residues. CDR3 sequence: CASSGLAGGYEQYF. CDR3 coding DNA: TGTGCCAGCAGTGGACTAGCGGGAGGCTACGAGCAGTACTTC.

This clone was counted once. V and J are TRBV2 and TRBJ2-5; D call uncertain. The CDR3 loop spans 11 amino acids. The ends were cut back, 9 bases at V and 3 bases at J, with 8 bases in the middle. CDR1 and CDR2 (germline): SNHLY, FYNNEI. The CDR3 loop reads CASRPEETQYF. The DNA for the CDR3 is TGTGCCAGTCGTCCAGAAGAGACCCAGTACTTC.

The V gene is TRBV29-1, the J gene TRBJ2-1; 7 bases are shared with TRBD2. Trimming cost V 4 bases and J 8 bases; bases outside gene matches: 8. Per germline, CDR1 SQVTM and CDR2 ANQGSEA. The CDR3 is made up of 13 amino acids. The CDR3 spells CSVGEGAGYEQFF. For the CDR3, the DNA is TGCAGCGTTGGGGAGGGCGCAGGCTATGAGCAGTTCTTC.

This clone was picked up a small number of times. The chain is built from TRBV7-9 and TRBJ1-3; TRBD1 agrees at 7 bases. Germline CDR1 reads SEHNR; CDR2 reads FQNEAQ (reference sequence). Trimming cost V 5 bases and J 6 bases; bases outside gene matches: 4. The CDR3 loop spans 13 amino acids. The DNA for the CDR3 is TGTGCCAGCAGCGTCGGACAGGCAAACACCATATATTTT. Translation: CASSVGQANTIYF.

This chain connects TRBV7-9 to TRBJ2-7; 7 bases map to TRBD1. Trimming took 5 bases from V and 6 from J; bases not matched to a gene: 22. The CDR3 covers 18 residues. Germline CDR1 is SEHNR and CDR2 is FQNEAQ (reference sequence). As DNA, the CDR3 is TGTGCCAGCAGCACGACGCGGACAGGAACGGTGGCAGGGTTCGAGCAGTACTTC. Protein sequence: CASSTTRTGTVAGFEQYF.

This clone was recorded a few times. V usage is TRBV4-3 and J usage is TRBJ2-2, with unresolved D. This CDR3 has 16 residues. Trimming removed 3 bases from V and 7 bases from J, with 18 bases in between. Per germline, CDR1 LGHNA and CDR2 YSLEER. The DNA for the CDR3 is TGCGCCAGCAGCCATCAACGCGGTCCGTCGGGCGGGGAGCTGTTTTTT. Translated: CASSHQRGPSGGELFF.

This rearrangement joins TRBV7-2 to TRBJ1-1; D remains unclear. The germline gives CDR1 SGHTA, CDR2 FQGNSA. The CDR3 contains 17 residues. V was trimmed by 5 bases and J by 0 bases, leaving 19 bases between them. CDR3 amino acids: CASSHPRKAAMNTEAFF. Written as DNA, the CDR3 is TGTGCCAGCAGCCACCCAAGGAAGGCAGCGATGAACACTGAAGCTTTCTTT.

The J gene is TRBJ2-7, the V gene TRBV10-3; D gene uncertain. Germline V gene sequence: CDR1 ENHRY, CDR2 SYGVKD. Between the trimmed V and J ends, which lost 3 bases and 2 bases, there was a span of 5 bases. CDR3 length: 12 amino acids. This CDR3 is CAISDSTYEQYF. For the CDR3, the DNA is TGTGCCATCAGTGATTCAACCTACGAGCAGTACTTC.

This clone was counted a few times. The chain is built from TRBV6-5 and TRBJ1-3; D perhaps matches TRBD1 (5 bases). Germline CDR1 and CDR2: MNHEY and SVGAGI. Trimming took off 5 bases at V and 0 bases at J, with 11 bases between the two ends. The CDR3 is 15 amino acids. CDR3 DNA sequence: TGTGCCAGCAGTAGGGGCCCGCGCTCTGGAAACACCATATATTTT. Its translation is CASSRGPRSGNTIYF.

The J gene is TRBJ1-1, the V gene TRBV29-1; D ambiguous. In germline, CDR1 is SQVTM, CDR2 ANQGSEA. Trimming stripped 4 bases from V and 1 base from J, with 16 bases between. This CDR3 is 15 amino acids long. CDR3 residues: CSVVRVQLSNTEAFF. The CDR3 region has the DNA TGCAGCGTTGTCCGGGTCCAGCTTTCGAACACTGAAGCTTTCTTT.

The chain recombines TRBV11-2 with TRBJ1-5, with D unresolved. There are 14 residues in the CDR3. CDR1 SGHAT and CDR2 FQNNGV come from the germline V gene. V dropped 4 bases and J dropped 1 base, with 8 bases sitting between them. CDR3 loop: CASSSSESNQPQHF. DNA for the CDR3: TGTGCCAGCAGCTCTAGCGAGAGCAATCAGCCCCAGCATTTT.

The chain recombines TRBV4-3 with TRBJ2-1, with 9 bases matching TRBD2. The CDR3 length is 20 residues. The germline V gene has CDR1 LGHNA and CDR2 YSLEER. Trimming removed 2 bases from V and 8 bases from J; junction bases left unmatched: 22. In nucleotides, the CDR3 is TGCGCCAGCAGCCAAAGCATGGTGAGAAGTGGACTAGCGAATTCGTATGAGCAGTTCTTC. This encodes CASSQSMVRSGLANSYEQFF.

V and J are TRBV7-9 and TRBJ2-3, with D perhaps matching TRBD1 (6 bases). Between the trimmed V and J ends, which lost 4 bases and 5 bases, there was a span of 16 bases. Germline values: CDR1 SEHNR, CDR2 FQNEAQ (reference sequence). This CDR3 is 15 amino acids long. The CDR3 loop reads CASSWNTGFVDTQYF. The CDR3, as DNA: TGTGCCAGCAGCTGGAATACAGGGTTTGTAGATACGCAGTATTTT.

This chain uses TRBV6-1 with TRBJ2-7; maybe TRBD2 (5 bases). V shed 0 bases and J shed 3 bases, with 9 bases lying between them. The CDR3 is 14 amino acids. Per the germline V gene, CDR1 is MNHNS and CDR2 is SASEGT. CDR3 nucleotides: TGTGCCAGCAGTGAAGCGCAACTAGTCTACGAGCAGTACTTC. This gives the protein CASSEAQLVYEQYF.

V gene TRBV19 combines with J gene TRBJ1-2; 7 bases match TRBD1. Trimming at V came to 6 bases and at J to 4 bases, leaving 5 bases not matched to a gene. The germline V gene has CDR1 LNHDA and CDR2 SQIVND (reference sequence). The CDR3 consists of 13 residues. CDR3: CASRPTGTYGYTF. DNA of the CDR3: TGTGCCAGTAGGCCGACAGGGACCTATGGCTACACCTTC.

The chain recombines TRBV6-5 with TRBJ1-1, with 10 positions matching TRBD1. The CDR3 totals 14 residues. Germline assignment: CDR1 MNHEY and CDR2 SVGAGI. Trimming cost V 10 bases and J 1 base; bases outside gene matches: 6. Here the CDR3 reads CATGRTGGNTEAFF. In nucleotides, the CDR3 is TGTGCCACCGGGCGGACAGGGGGGAACACTGAAGCTTTCTTT.